This T cell receptor (beta chain) was identified during a study of T-cell memory formation after mild COVID-19. This clonotype was observed once. Its antigen is still unknown. Whole-study results and caveats: Pre-infection memory showed some responding clones, and this suggested that cross-reactive memory joined. Clones that shrank (day 15 to 85) were balanced CD4/CD8, whereas later expanders leaned CD4+. CD4+ contracting clones lay mainly in CM and EM, CD8+ ones in EMRA.

Amplification by 5'RACE using constant-segment primers produced TCR alpha and TCR beta cDNA libraries that carried sample barcodes and UMIs. TCRdb called the 5' RACE reads again in MiXCR, with one record for every CDR3 protein. Of nearly 250,000 distinct CDR3 sequences in the sample, approximately 15% were seen once. This sequence originates from an adult woman who had mild COVID-19 (a few samples of this study predate the infection). Cell type and time point are not known. Sequencing used PBMCs or a T cell subset sorted from them (not recorded which).

DNA of the CDR3: TGTGCCAGCAGCGATCGGACTAGCCAAAGATCAGATACGCAGTATTTT. Its protein is CASSDRTSQRSDTQYF. The chain links TRBV7-8 to TRBJ2-3; 8 nucleotides line up with TRBD2. CDR1 is SGHVS, CDR2 FQNEAQ, per germline. The J segment lost 4 bases and the V segment lost 5 bases, leaving 11 bases of the junction unmatched. This CDR3 contains 16 residues.